This TCR beta chain stems from a study of shared clonotypes between healthy human individuals. Germline CDR1 and CDR2: MGHRA and YSYEKL. V dropped 0 bases and J dropped 6 bases, with 13 bases sitting between them. This CDR3 region has 15 residues. Note on this clone: A clone one base away is much larger, so this may be a read error. Other DNA sequences in this sample translate to the same CDR3.

Here immunoSEQ multiplex PCR was the method, and the copy in TCRdb shows in-frame clones only, minus some. The sample yields 550,000 to 800,000 clones, around two thirds seen once. The specimen sequenced was memory CD4+ T cells sorted from blood. The subset: CD45RA-negative fraction. The chain carries TRBV4-1 and TRBJ2-3; D is possibly TRBD1 (6 bases). The TCR was taken from a woman aged 25 to 39 in good health. This CDR3 is CASSQDLHRADTQYF. The CDR3 nucleotides are TGCGCCAGCAGCCAAGATCTCCACAGGGCGGATACGCAGTATTTT.